A single sample gave rise to the 11 T cell receptor beta chains below, sequenced in a study of blood T cell repertoires in COVID-19. Assay: immunoSEQ multiplex PCR; the TCRdb copy retains only in-frame clones and omits some. The sample lists about 670,000 clones; approximately 90% were seen once. The sequenced material came from peripheral blood. The origin of the receptors is a woman aged 18 to 35 with acute or convalescent COVID-19.

This clone was seen once. The chain links TRBV5-8 to TRBJ2-4, with unresolved D. In germline, CDR1 is SGHTS, CDR2 YDEGEE. The CDR3 consists of 14 residues. The V gene lost 1 base and the J gene lost 2 bases, with 7 bases spanning the gap. The CDR3: CASSLLGSKNIQYF. The CDR3 DNA is TGTGCCAGCAGCTTGTTGGGCTCCAAAAACATTCAGTACTTC.

The genes are TRBV6-5 and TRBJ2-7; no firm D call. Germline CDR1 reads MNHEY; CDR2 reads SVGAGI. This CDR3 is 11 amino acids long. Between the trimmed V and J ends, which lost 6 bases and 6 bases, there was a span of 9 bases. CDR3 coding DNA: TGTGCCAGCAGCCCCAGAAGCGAGCAGTACTTC. This translates into CASSPRSEQYF.

J is TRBJ2-3 and V is TRBV7-8; weak D call: TRBD2 (6 bases). V was shortened by 5 bases and J by 2 bases, with 17 bases between the two germline ends. Germline V gene lookup returns CDR1 SGHVS and CDR2 FQNEAQ. This CDR3 is 16 amino acids long. The CDR3 DNA reads TGTGCCAGCAGCCGAGGGCGGAGGGGCCCCACAGATACGCAGTATTTT. Its translation is CASSRGRRGPTDTQYF.

This clone occurred a few times. The gene calls are TRBV27 and TRBJ2-2, with D perhaps matching TRBD2 (6 bases). V was shortened by 4 bases and J by 4 bases, with 16 bases between the two germline ends. In germline, CDR1 is MNHEY, CDR2 SMNVEV (reference sequence). This CDR3 comprises 16 residues. DNA of the CDR3: TGTGCCAGCAGTTACCGCGGGACGGGCGGCACCGGGGAGCTGTTTTTT. Its translation is CASSYRGTGGTGELFF.

The V gene is TRBV2, the J gene TRBJ1-2; D might be TRBD1 (5 bases). Trimming cost V 10 bases and J 3 bases, with 15 bases left between them. The CDR3 runs 13 residues. The germline V gene has CDR1 SNHLY and CDR2 FYNNEI. CDR3 in amino acids: CANTHGGDYGYTF. In DNA form, the CDR3 reads TGTGCCAACACCCACGGGGGGGACTATGGCTACACCTTC.

V is TRBV6-2 or TRBV6-3 and J is TRBJ1-3, with no clear D. The CDR3 has 18 amino acids. The germline V gene encodes CDR1 MNHEY and CDR2 SVGEGT. Trimming shortened V by 0 bases and J by 2 bases, and 17 bases separated the two germline ends. Here the CDR3 reads CASSYSSVGRGTGNTIYF. The CDR3 DNA reads TGTGCCAGCAGTTACTCGAGCGTTGGCCGCGGGACTGGAAACACCATATATTTT.

The V call is TRBV2, the J call TRBJ2-3; D ambiguous. V was pared by 1 base and J by 1 base, with 9 bases between. This CDR3 comprises 15 residues. The germline V gene has CDR1 SNHLY and CDR2 FYNNEI. CDR3 sequence: CASSEVGPGTDTQYF. The CDR3 coding sequence is TGTGCCAGCAGTGAAGTCGGTCCCGGCACAGATACGCAGTATTTT.

V usage is TRBV7-2 and J usage is TRBJ1-5; D remains unclear. V was trimmed by 1 base and J by 1 base, leaving 8 bases between them. CDR3 length: 15 residues. Germline V gene lookup returns CDR1 SGHTA and CDR2 FQGNSA. The CDR3 region is CASSLVQVSNQPQHF. CDR3 DNA sequence: TGTGCCAGCAGCTTAGTTCAGGTCAGCAATCAGCCCCAGCATTTT.

V and J are TRBV11-2 and TRBJ2-7, with D tentatively TRBD1 (5 bases). V lost 2 bases, J lost 2 bases, and 13 bases lay in between. This CDR3 has 15 residues. Germline V gene data show CDR1 as SGHAT and CDR2 as FQNNGV. CDR3 bases: TGTGCCAGCAGCTTAAGGGGTCTAACTGCCTACGAGCAGTACTTC. Translating gives CASSLRGLTAYEQYF.

The V and J genes are TRBV6-5 and TRBJ1-2, with D hard to call. Germline V gives CDR1 MNHEY, CDR2 SVGAGI. This CDR3 has 13 amino acids. Trimming took 5 bases from V and 5 from J, leaving 12 bases between them. The CDR3 sequence: CASSSRSGYGYTF. For the CDR3, the DNA is TGTGCCAGCAGTAGTAGATCGGGGTATGGCTACACCTTC.

This chain connects TRBV11-3 to TRBJ2-7; D might be TRBD2 (6 bases). Trimming stripped 5 bases from V and 7 bases from J, with 12 bases between. The CDR3 spans 12 residues. Germline CDR1 is SGHNT and CDR2 is YENEEA. In nucleotides, the CDR3 is TGTGCCAGCAGCCTGCTGGAGGGGGAGCAGTACTTC. Its protein is CASSLLEGEQYF.